These 25 T cell receptor beta chains share one sample of origin, sequenced in a study of blood T cell repertoires in COVID-19. Assay used: immunoSEQ multiplex PCR; TCRdb lists only in-frame clones, some missing. The sample holds around 190,000 clones, around 76% seen once. The sample comprised PBMCs or T cells enriched from blood (not recorded which). The source is a woman between 45 and 60 years old with acute COVID-19.

The chain carries TRBV27 and TRBJ2-7; the D gene is possibly TRBD2 (6 bases). Trimming shortened V by 3 bases and J by 7 bases, and 13 bases separated the two germline ends. This CDR3 has 13 residues. In germline, CDR1 is MNHEY, CDR2 SMNVEV (reference sequence). In DNA, the CDR3 is TGTGCCAGCAGTTTGAGCGCGGGGAGTGAGCAGTACGTC. Translation gives CASSLSAGSEQYV.

The gene calls are TRBV19 and TRBJ1-3; 9 bases map to TRBD1. CDR1 and CDR2 (germline): LNHDA, SQIVND (reference sequence). The junction had 4 bases not matched to a gene; V was cut back by 4 bases and J by 0 bases. The CDR3 has 16 amino acids. CDR3 residues: CASSTGTGSSGNTIYF. In DNA form, the CDR3 reads TGTGCCAGTAGTACCGGGACAGGGAGCTCTGGAAACACCATATATTTT.

The rearrangement links TRBV7-6 to TRBJ1-6; maybe TRBD1 (5 bases). With 5 bases removed from V and 9 bases from J, the gap between germline ends came to 11 bases. Germline-derived CDR1 and CDR2 are SGHVS and FNYEAQ. This CDR3 is built from 13 residues. The CDR3, as DNA: TGTGCCAGCAGCCCACAGGTCGGTTCACCCCTCCACTTT. This encodes CASSPQVGSPLHF.

The chain carries TRBV11-2 and TRBJ1-1; no clear D gene. V lost 3 bases and J 5 bases, leaving 7 bases between the germline ends. Germline assignment: CDR1 SGHAT and CDR2 FQNNGV. The CDR3 runs to 12 residues. CDR3 nucleotide sequence: TGTGCCAGCAGCTTCTTCCCGACTGAAGCTTTCTTT. Amino acid sequence: CASSFFPTEAFF.

Concerning this clone: Other DNA sequences in this sample translate to the same CDR3. The chain recombines TRBV5-4 with TRBJ1-6; TRBD1 is a possible D gene (6 bases). Germline CDR1 SGHNT, CDR2 YYREEE (reference sequence). The ends were cut back, 0 bases at V and 6 bases at J, with 7 bases in the middle. The CDR3 spans 14 residues. The CDR3 DNA sequence: TGTGCCAGCAGCTTGGACAGGGTTAATTCACCCCTCCACTTT. Its protein product is CASSLDRVNSPLHF.

V is TRBV25-1 and J is TRBJ1-1; D possibly corresponds to TRBD1 (6 bases). Trimming left V 8 bases short and J 0 bases short, with 19 bases between. From germline, CDR1 is MGHDK and CDR2 SYGVNS. This CDR3 contains 16 residues. The DNA for the CDR3 is TGTGCCAGCGTCTTAGGGGGGGGGAGCTTGAACACTGAAGCTTTCTTT. The encoded protein is CASVLGGGSLNTEAFF.

This clone was seen a handful of times. This chain uses TRBV4-1 with TRBJ1-1; D unclear. V was cut by 0 bases and J by 4 bases, with 9 bases left in between. The CDR3 totals 14 residues. The germline V gene has CDR1 MGHRA and CDR2 YSYEKL. CDR3: CASSQEGRATEAFF. CDR3 coding DNA: TGCGCCAGCAGCCAAGAAGGGCGGGCCACTGAAGCTTTCTTT.

This chain links TRBV6-5 with TRBJ2-2; no definite D call. In germline, CDR1 is MNHEY, CDR2 SVGAGI. This CDR3 comprises 15 residues. The V gene lost 7 bases and the J gene lost 0 bases, with 12 bases spanning the gap. DNA for the CDR3: TGTGCCAGCACCCCTGGGCAGCCGAACACCGGGGAGCTGTTTTTT. Translated: CASTPGQPNTGELFF.

Points on this clone: Other DNA sequences in the sample encode the same CDR3. The gene calls are TRBV5-1 and TRBJ1-5, with D possibly matching TRBD1 (6 bases). This CDR3 is built from 15 residues. The V and J ends lost 4 bases and 3 bases respectively, with 14 bases between them. CDR1 and CDR2 from the germline V gene are SGHRS and YFSETQ. Written as DNA, the CDR3 is TGCGCCAGCAGCCCCACAGGGAACTCCAATCAGCCCCAGCATTTT. It codes for CASSPTGNSNQPQHF.

The CDR3 bases are TGTGCCAGCAGCCACGGGACAGGGGGCGAGATTATAGAAAAACTGTTTTTT. Its protein product is CASSHGTGGEIIEKLFF. The gene calls are TRBV4-2 and TRBJ1-4; TRBD1 aligns across 12 bases. Trimming cost V 3 bases and J 8 bases; bases outside gene matches: 10. CDR1 is LGHNA and CDR2 is YNFKEQ in the germline V gene. This CDR3 has 17 amino acids.

Here the CDR3 DNA reads TGTGCCAGCAGCCCTCGACATGGCAATTCACCCCTCCACTTT. Translation gives CASSPRHGNSPLHF. This chain links TRBV9 with TRBJ1-6; the D is unclear. Germline-derived CDR1 and CDR2 are SGDLS and YYNGEE. The CDR3 has 14 residues. Trimming cost V 4 bases and J 7 bases, with 12 bases left between them.

The chain recombines TRBV19 with TRBJ2-6; TRBD1 matches at 8 bases. V shed 7 bases and J 0 bases; nucleotides not matched to a gene: 11. Per the germline V gene, CDR1 is LNHDA and CDR2 is SQIVND (reference sequence). The CDR3 contains 18 residues. CDR3 nucleotide sequence: TGTGCCAGTACCGGACGGGGACAGGACTACTCTGGGGCCAACGTCCTGACTTTC. Translating it yields CASTGRGQDYSGANVLTF.

This clone occurred a few times. The rearrangement uses TRBV9 and TRBJ1-2; 8 bases fit TRBD1. The CDR3 consists of 15 residues. Trimming cost V 3 bases and J 2 bases; bases outside gene matches: 6. Germline lookup yields CDR1 SGDLS and CDR2 YYNGEE. The CDR3 bases are TGTGCCAGCAGCGCCCAGGGGGCTGCCAACTATGGCTACACCTTC. Its protein is CASSAQGAANYGYTF.

This rearrangement joins TRBV28 to TRBJ2-3, with D maybe TRBD1 (6 bases). Trimming pared 6 bases from V and 3 bases from J, leaving 16 bases between. CDR3 length equals 15 residues. Looked up from germline, CDR1 is MDHEN and CDR2 is SYDVKM. The CDR3 protein is CASSRRIGGTDTQYF. CDR3 DNA: TGTGCCAGCAGCCGACGGATAGGGGGAACAGATACGCAGTATTTT.

The rearrangement uses TRBV4-2 and TRBJ1-5; D is undetermined. With 0 bases removed from V and 4 bases from J, the gap between germline ends came to 10 bases. Germline assignment: CDR1 LGHNA and CDR2 YNFKEQ. The CDR3 has 15 residues. Here the CDR3 reads CASSQEGNFNQPQHF. The CDR3 DNA reads TGTGCCAGCAGCCAAGAGGGCAACTTTAATCAGCCCCAGCATTTT.

A few counts support this clone. V usage is TRBV4-3 and J usage is TRBJ2-2; possibly TRBD2 for D (6 bases). Germline V lookup: CDR1 LGHNA, CDR2 YSLEER. Trimming stripped 0 bases from V and 3 bases from J, with 17 bases between. CDR3 length: 18 amino acids. Here the CDR3 DNA reads TGCGCCAGCAGCCAAGATCGGATTAGCGGCGGAGACACCGGGGAGCTGTTTTTT. This translates into CASSQDRISGGDTGELFF.

The V and J genes are TRBV6-5 and TRBJ2-7; maybe TRBD1 (6 bases). The CDR3 runs to 14 residues. V was clipped by 10 bases and J by 3 bases, with 19 bases between them. The germline V gene encodes CDR1 MNHEY and CDR2 SVGAGI. The CDR3 nucleotides are TGTGCCACTAAGAGGGACATCTCTTACTACGAGCAGTACGTC. Residues: CATKRDISYYEQYV.

The chain has TRBV14 and TRBJ2-4, with D possibly being TRBD2 (5 bases). CDR1 is SGHDN, CDR2 FVKESK, per germline. V gave up 4 bases and J gave up 0 bases, with 13 bases separating them. The CDR3 runs 16 residues. The CDR3 bases are TGTGCCAGCAGCCGAGGACTCGGCCTAGCCAAAAACATTCAGTACTTC. Translating it yields CASSRGLGLAKNIQYF. Complete variable domain (other parts from reference TRBV14 and TRBJ2-4): EAGVTQFPSHSVIEKGQTVTLRCDPISGHDNLYWYRRVMGKEIKFLLHFVKESKQDESGMPNNRFLAERTGGTYSTLKVQPAELEDSGVYFCASSRGLGLAKNIQYFGAGTRLSVL.

The chain joins TRBV11-2 to TRBJ2-5; TRBD1 is a possible D gene (6 bases). In germline, CDR1 is SGHAT, CDR2 FQNNGV. There are 14 residues in the CDR3. Trimming removed 1 base at V and 5 bases at J, with 11 bases between. This CDR3 is CASSLAGQFETQYF. The CDR3 coding sequence is TGTGCCAGCAGCTTAGCTGGACAGTTTGAGACCCAGTACTTC.

This chain connects TRBV19 to TRBJ1-1; the match to TRBD1 covers 8 bases. V lost 4 bases, J lost 11 bases, and 15 bases stayed unmatched. The CDR3 runs 15 residues. Per germline, CDR1 LNHDA and CDR2 SQIVND (reference sequence). The CDR3 loop is CASSTSDLGQGRAFF. The CDR3, as DNA: TGTGCCAGTAGTACCTCCGACCTCGGACAGGGAAGGGCTTTCTTT. Using reference TRBV19 and TRBJ1-1 for the parts outside the CDR3, the full variable domain is DGGITQSPKYLFRKEGQNVTLSCEQNLNHDAMYWYRQDPGQGLRLIYYSQIVNDFQKGDIAEGYSVSREKKESFPLTVTSAQKNPTAFYLCASSTSDLGQGRAFFGQGTRLTVV.

This chain connects TRBV3-1 (or the pseudogene TRBV3-2) to TRBJ2-3; 9 positions agree with TRBD1. Germline CDR1 reads LGHDT; CDR2 reads YNNKEL (reference sequence). The V gene end was trimmed by 3 bases and the J gene end by 1 base; junction bases not matched to a gene: 5. The CDR3 has 16 residues. The CDR3 DNA reads as TGTGCCAGCAGCCATGAACAGGGGGCCGGCACAGATACGCAGTATTTT. The encoded protein is CASSHEQGAGTDTQYF.

The chain carries TRBV6-6 and TRBJ2-2; TRBD1 aligns across 11 bases. V was pared by 6 bases and J by 9 bases, with 12 bases of the junction left unmatched. This CDR3 has 16 residues. Germline V lookup: CDR1 MNHNY, CDR2 SVGAGI (reference sequence). In DNA, the CDR3 is TGTGCCAGCAGCCCAGGCGGGACAGGGGGTTCGAGGGAGCTGTTTTTT. As protein: CASSPGGTGGSRELFF.

This sequence joins TRBV7-2 and TRBJ2-1; the D gene is possibly TRBD1 (5 bases). The CDR3 runs to 16 residues. Germline loops: CDR1 SGHTA, CDR2 FQGNSA. The V end lost 2 bases, the J end lost 0 bases, and 11 bases lay between the germline ends. The CDR3 loop is CASSLQGTNSYNEQFF. CDR3 nucleotide sequence: TGTGCCAGCAGCTTACAGGGTACGAACTCCTACAATGAGCAGTTCTTC.

The CDR3 region is CASSQPLTGQANEKLFF. CDR3 in DNA: TGCGCCAGCAGCCAACCATTAACGGGACAGGCTAATGAAAAACTGTTTTTT. The rearrangement links TRBV4-1 to TRBJ1-4, with 8 bases that match TRBD1. This CDR3 region has 17 residues. Looked up from germline, CDR1 is MGHRA and CDR2 is YSYEKL. Trimming removed 2 bases from V and 3 bases from J; junction bases left unmatched: 8.

This clone was counted a few times. One end of the junction varies from germline; a read error may be responsible. V is TRBV2 and J is TRBJ1-2; the D is unclear. This CDR3 spans 11 amino acids. CDR1 SNHLY and CDR2 FYNNEI come from the germline V gene. CDR3 region: CASSDSTFRLF. In nucleotides, the CDR3 is TGTGCCAGCAGTGATAGCACCTTCCGGCTCTTC.